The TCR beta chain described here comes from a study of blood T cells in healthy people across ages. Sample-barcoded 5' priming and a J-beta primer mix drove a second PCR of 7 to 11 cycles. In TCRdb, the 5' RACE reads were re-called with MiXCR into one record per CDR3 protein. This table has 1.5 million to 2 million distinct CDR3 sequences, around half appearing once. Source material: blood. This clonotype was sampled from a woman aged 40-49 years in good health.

The CDR3 DNA reads as TGTGCCAGCAGCAAGAGGGGGACAGGGCCCAATGAGCAGTTCTTC. It encodes CASSKRGTGPNEQFF. The chain recombines TRBV7-8 with TRBJ2-1; TRBD1 matches at 9 bases. The CDR3 sequence is 15 residues long. Germline V CDR1 and CDR2: SGHVS, FQNEAQ. Losses at the gene ends were 5 bases for V and 6 bases for J; bases not matched to a gene: 8.